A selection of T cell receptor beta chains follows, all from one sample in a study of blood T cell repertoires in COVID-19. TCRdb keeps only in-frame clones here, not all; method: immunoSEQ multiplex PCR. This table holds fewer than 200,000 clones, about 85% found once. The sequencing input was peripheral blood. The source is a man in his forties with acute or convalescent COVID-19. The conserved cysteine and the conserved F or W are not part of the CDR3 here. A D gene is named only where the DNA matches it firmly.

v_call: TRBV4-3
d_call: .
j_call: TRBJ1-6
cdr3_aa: ASSQAGQRYNSPLH

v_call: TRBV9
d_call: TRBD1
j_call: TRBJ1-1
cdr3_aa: ASSEGAGQGMVEAF

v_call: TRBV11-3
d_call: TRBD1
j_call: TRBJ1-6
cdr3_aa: ASSSGQGALLH

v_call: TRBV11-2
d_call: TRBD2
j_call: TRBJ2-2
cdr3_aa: ASSSGTKDTGELF

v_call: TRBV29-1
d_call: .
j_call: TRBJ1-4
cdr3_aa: SVVGGGPREKLF

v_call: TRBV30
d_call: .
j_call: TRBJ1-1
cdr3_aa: AWSAQLRDTEAF

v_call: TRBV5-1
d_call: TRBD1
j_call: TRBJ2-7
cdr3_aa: ASSLAGQGANEQY

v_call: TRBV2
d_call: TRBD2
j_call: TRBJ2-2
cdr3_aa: ASRATSGVAGELF

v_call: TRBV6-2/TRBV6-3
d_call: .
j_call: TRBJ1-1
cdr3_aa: ASSAQANTEAF

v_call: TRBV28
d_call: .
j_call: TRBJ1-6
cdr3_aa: ASSLLTLSPLH

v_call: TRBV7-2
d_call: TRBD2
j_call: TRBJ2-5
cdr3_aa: ASSWTSGVAETQY

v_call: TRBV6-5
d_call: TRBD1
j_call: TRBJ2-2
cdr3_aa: ASKGAATGELF

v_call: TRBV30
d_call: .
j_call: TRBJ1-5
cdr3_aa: AWGVQGNQPQH

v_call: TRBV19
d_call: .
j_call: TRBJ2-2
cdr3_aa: ASTRKLNTGELF

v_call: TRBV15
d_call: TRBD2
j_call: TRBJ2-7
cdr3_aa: ATSKGRAYEQY

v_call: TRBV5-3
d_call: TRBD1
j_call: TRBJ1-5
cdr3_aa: ARSWRGPHLNQPQH

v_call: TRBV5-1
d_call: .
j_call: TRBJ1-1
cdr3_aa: ASSGGYRADLNTEAF

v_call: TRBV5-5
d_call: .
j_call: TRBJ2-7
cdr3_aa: ASSLGPGSYEQY

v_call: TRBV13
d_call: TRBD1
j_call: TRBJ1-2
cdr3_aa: ASSLDRGEEGYT

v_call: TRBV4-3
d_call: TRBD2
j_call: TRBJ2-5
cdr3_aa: ASSQSRLAGGPWETQY

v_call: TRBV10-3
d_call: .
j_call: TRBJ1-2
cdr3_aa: AISGQGNFGYT

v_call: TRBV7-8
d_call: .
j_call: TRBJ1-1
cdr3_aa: ASSLQTRQASNTEAF

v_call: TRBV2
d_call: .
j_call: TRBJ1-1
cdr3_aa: ASTSGAEAF

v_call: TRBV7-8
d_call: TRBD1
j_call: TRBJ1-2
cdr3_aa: ASSRRDRAYGYT

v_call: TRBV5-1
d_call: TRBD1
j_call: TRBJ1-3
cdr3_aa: ASSPGQPGNTIY

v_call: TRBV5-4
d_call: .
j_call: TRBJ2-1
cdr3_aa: ASSFAGGSYNEQF

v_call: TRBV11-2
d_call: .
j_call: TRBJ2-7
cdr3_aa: ASSLNLHEQY

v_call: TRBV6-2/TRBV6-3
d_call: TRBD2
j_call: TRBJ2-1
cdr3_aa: ASSRVTSPYNEQF

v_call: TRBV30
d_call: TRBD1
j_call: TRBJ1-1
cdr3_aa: AWREGASRETEAF

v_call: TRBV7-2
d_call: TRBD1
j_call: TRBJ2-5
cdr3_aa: ASSSWTGSETQY

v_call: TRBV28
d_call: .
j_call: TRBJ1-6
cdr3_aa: ASSLMRISPLH

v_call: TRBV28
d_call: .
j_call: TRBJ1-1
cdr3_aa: ASSRQGGGTEAF

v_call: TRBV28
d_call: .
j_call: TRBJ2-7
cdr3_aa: ASSSLGISRIYEQY

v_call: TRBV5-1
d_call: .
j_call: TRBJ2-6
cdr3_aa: ASSPSGANVLT